A selection of T cell receptor beta chains follows, all from one sample in a study of OX40 agonist ivuxolimab in advanced cancers. The table came from immunoSEQ multiplex PCR; TCRdb's copy has only in-frame clones and leaves some out. The table lists over 60,000 clones, around 94% of them singletons. The material was CD4+ or CD8+ T cells sorted from blood, obtained in a trial of the OX40 agonist ivuxolimab. The receptors were sampled from an adult with an advanced solid tumor such as melanoma, head and neck, liver or kidney cancer. CDR3s include the opening cysteine and the closing phenylalanine or tryptophan. A D gene is named only where the DNA matches it firmly. Not every row has a clone size; where given, it reads once, few, many or a size class.

cdr3_nt cdr3_aa v_call clone_size d_call j_call
TGTGCCAGCAGCAAAAGCACAGATACGCAGTATTTT CASSKSTDTQYF TRBV13 - - TRBJ2-3
TGTGCCAGCAGTCATCTACAGGGGAGCTCCTATAATTCACCCCTCCACTTT CASSHLQGSSYNSPLHF TRBV2 - TRBD1 TRBJ1-6
TGTGCCAGCAGCGCCTCCGGGACAGGGAACTATGGCTACACCTTC CASSASGTGNYGYTF TRBV9 - TRBD1 TRBJ1-2
TGTGCCAGCAGTTACTCGACACGCCGCTCCTACGAGCAGTACTTC CASSYSTRRSYEQYF TRBV6-6 once - TRBJ2-7
TGTGCCAGCAGTTTTGGGCAAGGACAGCCCCAGCATTTT CASSFGQGQPQHF TRBV27 - - TRBJ1-5
TGTGCCAGCTCACCAGGCGGGAGAACAGATACGCAGTATTTT CASSPGGRTDTQYF TRBV18 - TRBD2 TRBJ2-3
TGCGCCAGCAGCCAAGAACGACAGGGAATTTACAATGAGCAGTTCTTC CASSQERQGIYNEQFF TRBV4-3 - TRBD1 TRBJ2-1
TGCGCCAGCAGCCCGGCCAGGGTCGATAATTCACCCCTCCACTTT CASSPARVDNSPLHF TRBV4-1 - - TRBJ1-6
TGTGCCAGTAGCGTTTCCCCCATGAGCTCCTACGAGCAGTACTTC CASSVSPMSSYEQYF TRBV19 - - TRBJ2-7
TGTGCCAGCAGTTTTCGACAGTCAAACGGGCCCCAGCATTTT CASSFRQSNGPQHF TRBV27 - - TRBJ1-5
TGTGCCAGCAGTTTAGGACACGGGACAGGGGACGATGAGCAGTTCTTC CASSLGHGTGDDEQFF TRBV28 once TRBD1 TRBJ2-1
TGTGCCAGCAGCTCAGGGACAGGGTTTGACGGCTACACCTTC CASSSGTGFDGYTF TRBV13 - TRBD1 TRBJ1-2
TGTGCCAGCACCATCTCACAGGGGGTGGGCGAAAAACTGTTTTTT CASTISQGVGEKLFF TRBV9 - TRBD1 TRBJ1-4
TGCGCCAGCAGCCAAGACCTAGCGGGGAGCCGGGATACGCAGTATTTT CASSQDLAGSRDTQYF TRBV4-3 - TRBD2 TRBJ2-3
TGTGCCAGCAGCTTGGAGGGAAGGGGTTTTTTCGATGAGCAGTTCTTC CASSLEGRGFFDEQFF TRBV7-9 - - TRBJ2-1
TGTGCCAGCAGCTCGCGGCTCGAGCAGTACTTC CASSSRLEQYF TRBV5-6 - - TRBJ2-7
TGTGCCAGCAGTTACTCCGGGGGCTATTCCTACAATGAGCAGTTCTTC CASSYSGGYSYNEQFF TRBV6-5 - - TRBJ2-1
TGTGCCAGCAGCTTGGACGCGGGGCTGAGGGCGGATGAGCAGTTCTTC CASSLDAGLRADEQFF TRBV5-4 - - TRBJ2-1
TGTGCCAGCAGCGTTGGGGGGGTCTACGAGCAGTACTTC CASSVGGVYEQYF TRBV9 - TRBD2 TRBJ2-7
TGTGCCAGCAGTGTAGGTCTAGGACTCCACGAGCAGTACTTC CASSVGLGLHEQYF TRBV2 - - TRBJ2-7
TGTGCCAGCAGCCCCGTGGGGAGCACAGATACGCAGTATTTT CASSPVGSTDTQYF TRBV7-6 - - TRBJ2-3
TGTGCCAGCAGCTTAGATTGGGGCAGGCTTAATGAAAAACTGTTTTTT CASSLDWGRLNEKLFF TRBV11-2 - - TRBJ1-4
TGTGCCAGCAGTTTAGGATGGGGGGGCGACGATCAGCCCCAGCATTTT CASSLGWGGDDQPQHF TRBV28 - - TRBJ1-5
TGTGCCAGCAGCGGGACGGACTACTACGAGCAGTACTTC CASSGTDYYEQYF TRBV7-9 - - TRBJ2-7
TGTGCCAGCAGTTTCAGGATACAGGGGCGTCGGGATGAAAAACTGTTTTTT CASSFRIQGRRDEKLFF TRBV7-9 - TRBD1 TRBJ1-4
TGTGCCAGCTTCCCCGCGGGAGGGGCGGGAAATGAGCAGTTCTTC CASFPAGGAGNEQFF TRBV13 - TRBD2 TRBJ2-1
TGTGCCAGCAGGCCTACAGGGGGCTACGAGCAGTACTTC CASRPTGGYEQYF TRBV5-6 - TRBD1 TRBJ2-7
TGTGCCAGCAGCTTGGTCGGGGGAAGCACAGATACGCAGTATTTT CASSLVGGSTDTQYF TRBV5-4 - - TRBJ2-3
TGTGCCAGTAGTATAGAGCCGGGACGGGTGAACACTGAAGCTTTCTTT CASSIEPGRVNTEAFF TRBV19 - - TRBJ1-1
TGTGCCAGCAGCTACGGACTAGCGGGGGAAGAGCAGTTCTTC CASSYGLAGEEQFF TRBV11-1 - TRBD2 TRBJ2-1
TGTGCCAGCAGCCTCCGGCGATTAGGGAACTGGGGGGGAAAAGAGACCCAGTACTTC CASSLRRLGNWGGKETQYF TRBV5-8 few TRBD2 TRBJ2-5
TGTGCCAGCAGCCATAGCGGGGGGGTTGGCTACGAGCAGTACTTC CASSHSGGVGYEQYF TRBV9 - TRBD2 TRBJ2-7
TGTGCCAGCAGTTTATCCCCCTCGGTAGGAAATGAGCAGTTCTTC CASSLSPSVGNEQFF TRBV27 - - TRBJ2-1
TGTGCCAGCCGGGTCAGATCATCCTACGAGCAGTACTTC CASRVRSSYEQYF TRBV2 - - TRBJ2-7
TGTGCCAGCAGCCCCCGCGGGAGTGAGCAGTTCTTC CASSPRGSEQFF TRBV7-9 - TRBD2 TRBJ2-1
TGCGCCAGCAGCCAAGCTAGCGGATCGTACGGCGAGACCCAGTACTTC CASSQASGSYGETQYF TRBV4-1 - TRBD2 TRBJ2-5
TGTGCCAGCAGCGTAGGAGGCACCTCTGAAGCTTTCTTT CASSVGGTSEAFF TRBV9 - - TRBJ1-1
TGTGCCAGCAGTCAAACAGGGAGCGAGCAGTACTTC CASSQTGSEQYF TRBV27 - - TRBJ2-7
TGTGCCAGCAGTGACACTAGAAGCTTCTACAATGAGCAGTTCTTC CASSDTRSFYNEQFF TRBV6-4 once - TRBJ2-1
TGCAGCGTTGAAAATGTGAGGGAGGGGGCCTACGAGCAGTACTTC CSVENVREGAYEQYF TRBV29-1 - - TRBJ2-7
TGTGCCAGCAGTGACTCGATTGCGGGCCCCTACAATGAGCAGTTCTTC CASSDSIAGPYNEQFF TRBV6-4 - - TRBJ2-1
TGTGCCAGCTCACCCACCCGGGACAGGGAAGTCGACATTCAGTACTTC CASSPTRDREVDIQYF TRBV18 once TRBD1 TRBJ2-4
TGTGCCAGCAGCCCGGGGGGGGAAGCGCGGTCCGAGCAGTACTTC CASSPGGEARSEQYF TRBV5-4 - TRBD2 TRBJ2-7
TGTGCCAGCAGTTTCCGAAGGACCTACTATGGCTACACCTTC CASSFRRTYYGYTF TRBV27 - - TRBJ1-2
TGTGCCAGCAGTTATGGGGCGGGAGTGGGAGATACGCAGTATTTT CASSYGAGVGDTQYF TRBV6-6 - TRBD2 TRBJ2-3
TGTGCCAGCAGCGTAGTTCCGGCCAGGCGAGGCTACACCTTC CASSVVPARRGYTF TRBV9 few - TRBJ1-2
TGTGCCAGCGGAGCAAGGGGGGCTGAAGCTTTCTTT CASGARGAEAFF TRBV25-1 - - TRBJ1-1
TGTGCCAGCAGTCTAACAGGGGCGAGCTCCTACGAGCAGTACTTC CASSLTGASSYEQYF TRBV27 - TRBD1 TRBJ2-7
TGCGCCAGCAGCTTTAGAGAAGAAGAGCAGTACTTC CASSFREEEQYF TRBV5-1 - - TRBJ2-7
TGCAGTGCTCGGGACCCCGAAGCTTTCTTT CSARDPEAFF TRBV20-1 - - TRBJ1-1
TGTGCCAGCAGCGCGGGGGGAGGGTTCGAGCAGTACTTC CASSAGGGFEQYF TRBV9 - TRBD2 TRBJ2-7
TGCGCCAGCAGTGGAAACGTTAACTATGGCTACACCTTC CASSGNVNYGYTF TRBV10-1 - - TRBJ1-2
TGTGCCAGCAGCGGCTATGGGCATGGCTACACCTTC CASSGYGHGYTF TRBV25-1 - - TRBJ1-2